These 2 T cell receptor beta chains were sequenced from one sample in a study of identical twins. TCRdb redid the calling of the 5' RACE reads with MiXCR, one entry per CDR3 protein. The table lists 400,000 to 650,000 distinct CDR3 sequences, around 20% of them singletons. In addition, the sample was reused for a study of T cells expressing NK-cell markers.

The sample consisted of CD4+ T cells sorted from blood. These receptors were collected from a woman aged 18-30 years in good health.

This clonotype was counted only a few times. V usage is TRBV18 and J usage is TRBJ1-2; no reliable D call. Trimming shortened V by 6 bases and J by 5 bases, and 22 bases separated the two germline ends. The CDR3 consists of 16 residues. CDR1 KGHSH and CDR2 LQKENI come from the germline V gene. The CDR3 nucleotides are TGTGCCAGCTCCTCGGAACCGGGAGGCGAGGCGTATGGCTACACCTTC. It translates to CASSSEPGGEAYGYTF.

The DNA of the CDR3 is TGTGCCAGCAGTGACTCGAGGCGGGAGGGCCTGGGTGAGCAGTTCTTC. Translating gives CASSDSRREGLGEQFF. The chain carries TRBV6-4 and TRBJ2-1; 9 bases map to TRBD2. The CDR3 is made up of 16 amino acids. J was trimmed by 9 bases and V by 0 bases; bases with no gene match: 9. Germline V gene data show CDR1 as MRHNA and CDR2 as SNTAGT.